This T cell receptor (beta chain) was obtained from a study of persistence of HIV-infected CD4 T cells. Study results and caveats: Bulk TCR data could not be restricted to HIV-1-infected CMV-responding cells. Degenerate expanded CDR3beta sequences were enriched among CMV- and Gag-responding cells.

An overlapping HIV-1 Gag peptide pool stimulated these cells at 0.95 to 1 ug/peptide/mL. Responding CD4+ T cells were sorted by upregulation of both CD40 ligand and CD69. Anti-CD28/CD49d costimulation, CD40-blocking antibody and enfuvirtide were given to CD8-depleted PBMCs for 15 to 20 hours. This was the immunoSEQ version 4 assay in survey mode. Data came from immunoSEQ multiplex PCR; TCRdb stores just in-frame clones and leaves some out. The sample has under 35,000 clones, roughly 71% seen once; the top ten hold roughly 1.4%. This clone has only a few counts. The antigen remains unidentified. The CDR3 runs 14 residues. Germline V gene sequence: CDR1 SNHLY, CDR2 FYNNEI. The J segment lost 8 bases and the V segment lost 4 bases, leaving 10 bases of the junction unmatched.

The input for sequencing was CD4+ T cells sorted from PBMCs after approximately 19-hour stimulation, taken from a patient who received antiretroviral therapy. This rearrangement joins TRBV2 to TRBJ1-2; TRBD1 matches 7 bases. This receptor was identified in an adult man with HIV who was CMV-seropositive. The CDR3 sequence: CASSAYTGVGGYTF. In nucleotides, the CDR3 is TGTGCCAGCAGTGCCTACACAGGGGTAGGAGGCTACACCTTC.